A single sample gave rise to the 18 T cell receptor beta chains below, sequenced in a study of shared clonotypes between healthy human individuals. Using immunoSEQ multiplex PCR, the repertoire was profiled, and TCRdb retains in-frame clones only, with some absent. The sample gives 2 million to 2.5 million clones, more than 90% of which show up once; more than 0.1% is in the top ten. The specimen sequenced was naive CD4+ T cells sorted from blood. Subset of the sample: CD45RA+ positively selected. The receptors here all came from a man between 18 and 29 years old in good health.

V gene TRBV6-1 combines with J gene TRBJ1-1; no clear D gene. CDR3 length: 14 amino acids. Germline CDR1 is MNHNS and CDR2 is SASEGT. V dropped 2 bases and J dropped 7 bases, with 14 bases sitting between them. This CDR3 is CASSERTSGFEAFF. The CDR3 region has the DNA TGTGCCAGCAGTGAAAGAACGAGCGGGTTTGAAGCTTTCTTT.

Note on this clone: The identical CDR3 is also encoded by other nucleotide sequences in the sample. The chain uses TRBV2 and TRBJ2-7, with D tentatively TRBD2 (5 bases). The germline V gene has CDR1 SNHLY and CDR2 FYNNEI. The CDR3 loop spans 14 amino acids. V gave up 3 bases and J gave up 2 bases, with 11 bases separating them. CDR3 region: CASSEERVAYEQYF. The CDR3 nucleotides read TGTGCCAGCAGTGAGGAGAGGGTAGCCTACGAGCAGTACTTC.

Of note for this clone: The same CDR3 can be traced to other DNA sequences in this sample. The rearrangement links TRBV5-6 to TRBJ2-5; no definite D call. V was pared by 0 bases and J by 1 base, with 4 bases between. Germline V gene sequence: CDR1 SGHDT, CDR2 YYEEEE. This CDR3 spans 13 amino acids. The CDR3, as DNA: TGTGCCAGCAGCTTGGACCGCCAAGAGACCCAGTACTTC. This codes for CASSLDRQETQYF.

This chain connects TRBV7-9 to TRBJ2-1; D might be TRBD2 (6 bases). This CDR3 has 17 residues. CDR1 is SEHNR, CDR2 FQNEAQ, per germline (reference sequence). The germline V and J ends were trimmed by 1 base and 9 bases, with 22 bases remaining between them. CDR3 sequence reads: CASSLDTYGRATGEQFF. The CDR3 nucleotides read TGTGCCAGCAGCTTAGATACATACGGGAGAGCCACGGGTGAGCAGTTCTTC.

V usage is TRBV7-2 and J usage is TRBJ2-2, with TRBD2 matching 10 bases. The V gene's germline CDR1 is SGHTA and CDR2 FQGNSA. This CDR3 is 14 amino acids long. Trimming took 9 bases from V and 5 from J; bases not matched to a gene: 6. CDR3 residues: CASTGTSVTGELFF. For the CDR3, the DNA is TGTGCCAGTACCGGGACTAGCGTAACCGGGGAGCTGTTTTTT.

The V call is TRBV19, the J call TRBJ1-2; perhaps TRBD1 as D (5 bases). The CDR3 extends over 15 amino acids. The V end was cut by 3 bases, the J end by 2 bases, with 13 bases between. Germline CDR1 reads LNHDA; CDR2 reads SQIVND (reference sequence). The CDR3 sequence: CASSIRKGQNYGYTF. The DNA for the CDR3 is TGTGCCAGTAGTATTCGTAAGGGGCAGAACTATGGCTACACCTTC.

The CDR3 reads CAWSVTSGRSEQYF. The CDR3 nucleotides read TGTGCCTGGAGTGTCACTAGCGGGAGATCCGAGCAGTACTTC. The chain combines TRBV30 with TRBJ2-7; 11 bases map to TRBD2. Germline loops: CDR1 GTSNPN, CDR2 SVGIG (reference sequence). The CDR3 is made up of 14 amino acids. The junction had 4 bases not matched to a gene; V was cut back by 0 bases and J by 6 bases.

The chain uses TRBV5-8 and TRBJ2-3; D gene unclear. CDR1 and CDR2 from the germline V gene are SGHTS and YDEGEE. The CDR3 sequence is 16 residues long. The ends were cut back, 0 bases at V and 5 bases at J, with 16 bases in the middle. The CDR3 region is CASSLGQNSRGDTQYF. As DNA, the CDR3 is TGTGCCAGCAGCTTGGGGCAGAATTCTCGAGGAGATACGCAGTATTTT. The variable domain in full, completed from reference TRBV5-8 and TRBJ2-3, reads EAGVTQSPTHLIKTRGQQATLRCSPISGHTSVYWYQQALGLGLQFLLWYDEGEERNRGNFPPRFSGRQFPNYSSELNVNALELEDSALYLCASSLGQNSRGDTQYFGPGTRLTVL.

CDR3 nucleotides: TGCAGCGTTGACGGACAGGGGGCCCTCGAGCAGTACTTC. Amino acids: CSVDGQGALEQYF. This chain joins TRBV29-1 and TRBJ2-7; TRBD1 matches at 11 bases. CDR1 and CDR2 from the germline V gene are SQVTM and ANQGSEA. With 3 bases clipped from V and 6 bases from J, the junction kept 4 bases outside the gene matches. CDR3 length: 13 residues.

This chain connects TRBV21-1 to TRBJ2-7. TRBV21-1 is noted as a pseudogene. The CDR3 has 18 amino acids. CDR3 sequence (DNA): TGTGCCAGCAGCAAAGCGGGCGAGAGCGTTCTCCGGATCTACGAGCAGTACTTC. Its translation is CASSKAGESVLRIYEQYF.

This clone turned up a few times. The rearrangement uses TRBV30 and TRBJ2-2, with D possibly being TRBD2 (6 bases). The V and J ends lost 4 bases and 5 bases respectively, with 17 bases between them. The length of the CDR3 is 15 residues. Germline V gene lookup returns CDR1 GTSNPN and CDR2 SVGIG (reference sequence). Here the CDR3 DNA reads TGTGCCTGGAACCAGGCCTCGGGAGTAACCGGGGAGCTGTTTTTT. It codes for CAWNQASGVTGELFF.

The rearrangement uses TRBV30 and TRBJ2-2; 11 nucleotides align to TRBD1. Germline values: CDR1 GTSNPN, CDR2 SVGIG (reference sequence). V trimming: 3 bases; J trimming: 6 bases; junction bases outside the gene matches: 3. The CDR3 length is 14 residues. In nucleotides, the CDR3 is TGTGCCTGGAGCCGGGGACAGGGGGCCGGGGAGCTGTTTTTT. It codes for CAWSRGQGAGELFF.

The rearrangement joins TRBV11-2 to TRBJ1-4; 9 positions agree with TRBD1. The V and J ends lost 0 bases and 10 bases, in that order; junction bases with no gene match: 12. Germline values: CDR1 SGHAT, CDR2 FQNNGV. The CDR3 sequence is 17 residues long. CDR3 amino acids: CASSLDGAGTGFGKLFF. CDR3 sequence (DNA): TGTGCCAGCAGCTTAGATGGCGCCGGGACAGGGTTCGGAAAACTGTTTTTT.

This chain joins TRBV6-1 and TRBJ1-6, with no clear D. This CDR3 has 16 residues. Trimming took 0 bases from V and 9 from J, leaving 15 bases between them. In germline, CDR1 is MNHNS, CDR2 SASEGT. The DNA of the CDR3 is TGTGCCAGCAGTGAAGCCGCGGGTGTTAAGAGTTCACCCCTCCACTTT. It specifies CASSEAAGVKSSPLHF.

The rearrangement links TRBV6-1 to TRBJ2-1, with TRBD2 matching 11 bases. Trimming cost V 3 bases and J 12 bases; bases outside gene matches: 7. The length of the CDR3 is 14 residues. Germline lookup yields CDR1 MNHNS and CDR2 SASEGT. CDR3 bases: TGTGCCAGCAGTGATCCCCCTAGCGGGGGGATGCAGTTCTTC. Translating it yields CASSDPPSGGMQFF.

This chain joins TRBV7-9 and TRBJ2-1; 10 nucleotides align to TRBD2. This CDR3 spans 16 amino acids. V lost 5 bases to trimming and J lost 4 bases; unmatched junction nucleotides: 8. Germline V gives CDR1 SEHNR, CDR2 FQNEAQ (reference sequence). Here the CDR3 DNA reads TGTGCCAGCAGCCATACTAGCGGGATCCTTTACAATGAGCAGTTCTTC. Its translation is CASSHTSGILYNEQFF.

The sample holds one count of this clone. This rearrangement joins TRBV5-8 to TRBJ2-7; perhaps TRBD1 as D (5 bases). The CDR3 has 14 residues. V lost 7 bases and J lost 3, with 17 bases in between. Germline V lookup: CDR1 SGHTS, CDR2 YDEGEE. CDR3 amino acids: CASVAGPKFYEQYF. In DNA form, the CDR3 reads TGTGCCAGCGTGGCAGGGCCGAAGTTCTACGAGCAGTACTTC.

In this sample, this clone turned up a few times. V usage is TRBV2 and J usage is TRBJ1-6, with 8 bases lining up with TRBD1. Trimming at V came to 6 bases and at J to 12 bases, leaving 7 bases not matched to a gene. Germline V CDR1 and CDR2: SNHLY, FYNNEI. The CDR3 extends over 13 amino acids. CDR3 amino acids: CASRRAGGGPLHF. DNA for the CDR3: TGTGCCAGCAGGAGAGCAGGGGGCGGACCCCTCCACTTT.